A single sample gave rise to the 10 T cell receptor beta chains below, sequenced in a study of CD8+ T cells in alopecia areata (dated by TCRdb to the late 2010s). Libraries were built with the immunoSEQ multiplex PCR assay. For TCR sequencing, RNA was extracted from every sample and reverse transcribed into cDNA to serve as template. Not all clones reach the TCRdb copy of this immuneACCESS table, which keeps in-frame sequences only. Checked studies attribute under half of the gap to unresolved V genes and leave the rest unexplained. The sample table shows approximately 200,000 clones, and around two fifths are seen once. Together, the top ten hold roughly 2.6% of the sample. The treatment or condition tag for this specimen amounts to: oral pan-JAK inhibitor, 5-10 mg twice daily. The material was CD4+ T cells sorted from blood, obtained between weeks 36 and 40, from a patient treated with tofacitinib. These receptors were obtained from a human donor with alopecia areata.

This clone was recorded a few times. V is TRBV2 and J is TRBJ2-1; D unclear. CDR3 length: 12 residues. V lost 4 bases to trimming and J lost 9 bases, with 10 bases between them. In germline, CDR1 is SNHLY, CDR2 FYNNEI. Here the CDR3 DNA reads TGTGCCAGCAGTGCAGCGCGGACTGAGCAGTTCTTC. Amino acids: CASSAARTEQFF.

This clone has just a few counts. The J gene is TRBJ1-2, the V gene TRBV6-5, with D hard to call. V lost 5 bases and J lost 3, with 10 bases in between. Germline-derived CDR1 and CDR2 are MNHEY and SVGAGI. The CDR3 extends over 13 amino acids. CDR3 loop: CASSPKWDYGYTF. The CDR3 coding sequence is TGTGCCAGCAGTCCAAAGTGGGACTATGGCTACACCTTC.

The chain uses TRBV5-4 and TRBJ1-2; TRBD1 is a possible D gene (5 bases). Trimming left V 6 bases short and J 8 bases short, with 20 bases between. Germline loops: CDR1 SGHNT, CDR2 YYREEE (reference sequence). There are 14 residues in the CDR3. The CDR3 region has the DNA TGTGCCAGCACCGTAGGGCGGGGGGGAGGCGGCTACACCTTC. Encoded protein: CASTVGRGGGGYTF.

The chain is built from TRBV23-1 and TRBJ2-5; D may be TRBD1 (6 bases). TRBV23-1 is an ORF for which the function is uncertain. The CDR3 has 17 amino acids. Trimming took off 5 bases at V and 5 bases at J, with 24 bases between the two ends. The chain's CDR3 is CASSSTGCVSVRETQYF. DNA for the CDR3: TGCGCCAGCAGTTCAACAGGGTGTGTCTCTGTCAGGGAGACCCAGTACTTC.

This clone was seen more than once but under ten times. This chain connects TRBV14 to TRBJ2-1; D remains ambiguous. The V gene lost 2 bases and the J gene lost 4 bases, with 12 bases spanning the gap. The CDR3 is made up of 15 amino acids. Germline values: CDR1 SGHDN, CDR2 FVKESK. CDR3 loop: CASSQIGGQYNEQFF. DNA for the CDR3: TGTGCCAGCAGCCAAATTGGCGGCCAGTACAATGAGCAGTTCTTC.

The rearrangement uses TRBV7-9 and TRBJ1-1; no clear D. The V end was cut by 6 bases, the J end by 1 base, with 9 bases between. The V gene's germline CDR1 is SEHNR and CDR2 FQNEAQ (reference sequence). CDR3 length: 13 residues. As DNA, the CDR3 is TGTGCCAGCAGGCGCGGTGGGAACACTGAAGCTTTCTTT. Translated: CASRRGGNTEAFF.

CDR3 sequence: CASSQATSDQETQYF. The CDR3 DNA sequence: TGTGCCAGCAGCCAGGCCACTAGCGATCAAGAGACCCAGTACTTC. This rearrangement joins TRBV4-2 to TRBJ2-5, with 7 nucleotides matching TRBD2. Looked up from germline, CDR1 is LGHNA and CDR2 is YNFKEQ. V lost 3 bases and J lost 2; bases outside the gene matches: 6. The CDR3 has 15 amino acids.

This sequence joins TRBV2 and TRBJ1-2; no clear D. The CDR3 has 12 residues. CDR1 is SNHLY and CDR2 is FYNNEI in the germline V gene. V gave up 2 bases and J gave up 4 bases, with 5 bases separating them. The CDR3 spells CASSETFYGYTF. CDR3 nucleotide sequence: TGTGCCAGCAGTGAAACGTTCTATGGCTACACCTTC. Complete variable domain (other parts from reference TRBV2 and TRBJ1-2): EPEVTQTPSHQVTQMGQEVILRCVPISNHLYFYWYRQILGQKVEFLVSFYNNEISEKSEIFDDQFSVERPDGSNFTLKIRSTKLEDSAMYFCASSETFYGYTFGSGTRLTVV.

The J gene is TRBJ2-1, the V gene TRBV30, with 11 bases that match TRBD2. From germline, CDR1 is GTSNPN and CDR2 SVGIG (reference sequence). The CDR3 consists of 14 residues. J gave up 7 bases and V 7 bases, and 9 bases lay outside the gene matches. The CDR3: CAYRTSGSSNEQFF. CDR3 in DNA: TGTGCCTATAGGACTAGCGGGTCTTCGAATGAGCAGTTCTTC.

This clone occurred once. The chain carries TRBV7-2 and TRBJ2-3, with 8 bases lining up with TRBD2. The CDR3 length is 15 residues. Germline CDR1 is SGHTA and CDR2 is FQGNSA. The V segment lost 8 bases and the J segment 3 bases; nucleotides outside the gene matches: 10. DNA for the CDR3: TGTGCCAGCGGGGGGTTGAGACTAGCGACAGATACGCAGTATTTT. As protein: CASGGLRLATDTQYF.